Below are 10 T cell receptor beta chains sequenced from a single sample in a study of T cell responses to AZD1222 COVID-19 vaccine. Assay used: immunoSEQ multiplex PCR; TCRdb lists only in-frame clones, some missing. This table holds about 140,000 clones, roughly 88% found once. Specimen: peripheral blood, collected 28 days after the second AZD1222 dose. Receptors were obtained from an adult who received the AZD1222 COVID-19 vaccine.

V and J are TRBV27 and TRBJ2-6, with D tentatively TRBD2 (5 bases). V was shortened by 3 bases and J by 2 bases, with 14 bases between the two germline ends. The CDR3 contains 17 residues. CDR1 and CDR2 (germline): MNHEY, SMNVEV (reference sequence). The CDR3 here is CASSLHRGIPGANVLTF. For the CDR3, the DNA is TGTGCCAGCAGTTTGCATCGGGGTATACCTGGGGCCAACGTCCTGACTTTC.

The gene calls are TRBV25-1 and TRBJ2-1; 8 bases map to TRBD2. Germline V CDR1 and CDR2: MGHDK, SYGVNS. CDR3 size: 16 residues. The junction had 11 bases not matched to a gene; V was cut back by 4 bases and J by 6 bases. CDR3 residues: CASSAPGTRPINEQFF. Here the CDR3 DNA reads TGTGCCAGCAGTGCCCCCGGGACTAGACCTATCAATGAGCAGTTCTTC.

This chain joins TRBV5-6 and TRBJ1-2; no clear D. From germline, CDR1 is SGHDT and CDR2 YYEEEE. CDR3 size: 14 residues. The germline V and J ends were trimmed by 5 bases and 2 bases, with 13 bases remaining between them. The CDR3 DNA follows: TGTGCCAGCAGGGTGGCAAATATCAACTATGGCTACACCTTC. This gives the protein CASRVANINYGYTF.

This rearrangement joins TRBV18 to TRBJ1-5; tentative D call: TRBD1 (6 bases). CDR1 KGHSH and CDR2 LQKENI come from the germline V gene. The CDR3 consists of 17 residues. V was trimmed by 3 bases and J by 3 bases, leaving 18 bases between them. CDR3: CASSPPPGQWPNQPQHF. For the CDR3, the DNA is TGTGCCAGCTCACCGCCTCCCGGACAGTGGCCCAATCAGCCCCAGCATTTT.

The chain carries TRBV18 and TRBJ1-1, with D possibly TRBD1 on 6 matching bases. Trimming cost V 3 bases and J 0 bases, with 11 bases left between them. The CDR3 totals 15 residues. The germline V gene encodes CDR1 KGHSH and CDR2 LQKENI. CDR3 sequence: CASSPGAVVNTEAFF. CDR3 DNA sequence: TGTGCCAGCTCACCGGGGGCCGTTGTGAACACTGAAGCTTTCTTT.

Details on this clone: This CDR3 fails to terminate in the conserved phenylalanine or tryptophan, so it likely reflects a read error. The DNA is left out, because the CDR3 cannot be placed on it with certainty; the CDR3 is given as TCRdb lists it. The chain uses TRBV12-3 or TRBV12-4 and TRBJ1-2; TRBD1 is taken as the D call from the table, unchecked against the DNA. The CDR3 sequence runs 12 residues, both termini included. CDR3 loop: CASRPTGGGPVI.

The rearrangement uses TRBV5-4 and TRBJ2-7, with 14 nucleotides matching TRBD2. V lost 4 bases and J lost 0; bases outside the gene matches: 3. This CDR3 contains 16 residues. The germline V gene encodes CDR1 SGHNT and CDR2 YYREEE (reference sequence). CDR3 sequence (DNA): TGTGCCAGCAGCCCGGGGACTAGCGGGAGCTCCTACGAGCAGTACTTC. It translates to CASSPGTSGSSYEQYF.

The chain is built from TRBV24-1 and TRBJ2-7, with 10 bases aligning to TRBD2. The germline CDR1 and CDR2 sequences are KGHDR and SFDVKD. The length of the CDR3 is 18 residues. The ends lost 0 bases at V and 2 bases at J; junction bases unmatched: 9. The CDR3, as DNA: TGTGCCACCAGTGATTTGCACAATAGCGGGGGGACTGCCTACGAGCAGTACTTC. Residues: CATSDLHNSGGTAYEQYF.

CDR3 nucleotides: TGTGCCAGTAGTATAGCCAACTCACGGACCTCTCTAGGCACCGGGGAGCTGTTTTTT. Translated: CASSIANSRTSLGTGELFF. This chain links TRBV19 with TRBJ2-2, with D uncertain. The CDR3 has 19 amino acids. V lost 1 base, J lost 4 bases, and 22 bases lay in between. CDR1 is LNHDA, CDR2 SQIVND, per germline (reference sequence).

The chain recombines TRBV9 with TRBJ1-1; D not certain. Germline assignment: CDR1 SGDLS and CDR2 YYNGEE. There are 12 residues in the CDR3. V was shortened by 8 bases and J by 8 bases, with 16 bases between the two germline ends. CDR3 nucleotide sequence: TGTGCCAGTGCTCGTTCCGGGAAGGAAGCTTTCTTT. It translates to CASARSGKEAFF. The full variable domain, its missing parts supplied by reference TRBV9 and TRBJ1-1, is DSGVTQTPKHLITATGQRVTLRCSPRSGDLSVYWYQQSLDQGLQFLIQYYNGEERAKGNILERFSAQQFPDLHSELNLSSLELGDSALYFCASARSGKEAFFGQGTRLTVV.